The entry below describes one T cell receptor (beta chain). This specimen belongs to a study of sequential checkpoint blockade in melanoma. Study at large: Arm A got nivolumab then ipilimumab; arm B the reverse, 1:1.

Treatment denoted: randomized to nivolumab then ipilimumab (arm A) or the reverse (arm B). Live CD3+CD8+ CD19− CD56− cells were sorted from PBMCs. Clones were sequenced by immunoSEQ multiplex PCR, and TCRdb holds only the in-frame ones, with some missing. Among around 41,000 clones, 80% to 90% were seen once, and the ten largest hold roughly 12%. The V end lost 6 bases, the J end lost 1 base, and 14 bases lay between the germline ends. Germline V gives CDR1 MDHEN, CDR2 SYDVKM. This CDR3 is built from 15 residues. This chain uses TRBV28 with TRBJ2-3; D unresolved. The source material was CD8+ T cells sorted from blood (inferred from file names), sampled from a patient given nivolumab and ipilimumab in sequence. The sequence was obtained from a human donor with melanoma. CDR3 in amino acids: CASSRLSEGTDTQYF. CDR3 bases: TGTGCCAGCAGCCGGTTATCTGAAGGCACAGATACGCAGTATTTT.